This T cell receptor beta chain comes out of a study of vaccination effects on CD4 cells after COVID-19. Across the study: Participants got two doses of BNT162b2 or mRNA-1273 vaccine. Study-wide findings and caveats: Within healthy vaccinees, only 1 of 255 vaccine-induced clones displayed cross-reactivity with common cold coronaviruses.

For this clone: The antigen remains undetermined.

Method: immunoSEQ multiplex PCR; TCRdb's copy keeps in-frame clones and lacks some. The data hold 40,000 to 45,000 clones, with 77% observed a single time. The CDR3 length is 17 residues. CDR1 is SGHDT and CDR2 is YYEEEE in the germline V gene. Trimming removed 1 base from V and 0 bases from J, with 11 bases in between. Before sequencing, viral peptide pools were used by the ViraFEST assay to expand antigen-specific CD4+ T cells. CD4+ T cell isolation took place after 10 days of culture. The vaccine recipients had no prior SARS-CoV-2 infection, with negative nucleocapsid antibodies. A few million PBMC per well received about 9.8 IU/ml IL-2 and 9.5 to 10 ug/ml peptides in culture. Researchers swapped half the medium for IL-2 medium on both days 3 and 7.

Source: CD4+ T cells from PBMCs cultured with HCoV-NL63 spike peptides, taken before COVID-19 vaccination. The clonotype originates from a human donor who received a COVID-19 vaccine. The chain links TRBV5-6 to TRBJ1-6, with a possible D match to TRBD1 (5 bases). The CDR3 sequence is CASSLQGLSSYNSPLHF. CDR3 in DNA: TGTGCCAGCAGCTTGCAGGGACTCTCCTCCTATAATTCACCCCTCCACTTT.